A single sample gave rise to the 20 T cell receptor beta chains below, sequenced in a study of early T cells in non-severe SARS-CoV-2 infection. TCRdb passed the 5' RACE reads through MiXCR, listing each CDR3 protein once. The sample carries about 62,000 distinct CDR3 sequences, less than 10% recorded once. Sequencing used whole blood. The receptors shown here come from an adult who was a healthcare worker with PCR-confirmed SARS-CoV-2 infection or an uninfected control (not recorded which).

The V and J genes are TRBV27 and TRBJ1-4; D possibly corresponds to TRBD1 (5 bases). This CDR3 region has 14 residues. V was cut by 5 bases and J by 4 bases, with 11 bases left in between. The germline gives CDR1 MNHEY, CDR2 SMNVEV (reference sequence). The CDR3 spells CASSHRRSNEKLFF. The CDR3 DNA sequence: TGTGCCAGCAGTCACAGGCGAAGTAATGAAAAACTGTTTTTT.

Many counts were recorded for this clonotype. J is TRBJ2-2 and V is TRBV5-4, with D uncertain. V was trimmed by 4 bases and J by 6 bases, leaving 7 bases between them. Per the germline V gene, CDR1 is SGHNT and CDR2 is YYREEE (reference sequence). This CDR3 comprises 12 residues. The CDR3 coding sequence is TGTGCCAGCAGCCGAAATGCCGGGGAGCTGTTTTTT. Its translation is CASSRNAGELFF.

J is TRBJ1-6 and V is TRBV6-6; D uncertain. The CDR3 loop spans 13 amino acids. Trimming took 5 bases from V and 7 from J, leaving 9 bases between them. CDR1 and CDR2 (germline): MNHNY, SVGAGI (reference sequence). The CDR3 reads CASSGGKNSPLHF. In nucleotides, the CDR3 is TGTGCCAGCAGTGGAGGGAAGAATTCACCCCTCCACTTT.

This clonotype was counted at least ten times. The chain has TRBV12-3 or TRBV12-4 and TRBJ2-2; tentatively, D is TRBD1 or TRBD2 (6 bases each). The ends were cut back, 6 bases at V and 2 bases at J, with 13 bases in the middle. The length of the CDR3 is 15 residues. CDR3 in amino acids: CASRGWGANTGELFF. The CDR3, as DNA: TGTGCCAGCAGGGGATGGGGGGCAAACACCGGGGAGCTGTTTTTT.

This clonotype occurred many times. The genes are TRBV19 and TRBJ2-3; the D gene could be TRBD1 or TRBD2 (5 bases each). Germline CDR1 reads LNHDA; CDR2 reads SQIVND (reference sequence). This CDR3 spans 17 amino acids. Trimming shortened V by 2 bases and J by 1 base, and 16 bases separated the two germline ends. This chain's CDR3 is CASSIRDHIDRTDTQYF. The CDR3 DNA sequence: TGTGCCAGTAGTATAAGGGACCACATCGACCGCACAGATACGCAGTATTTT. Drawing the rest from reference TRBV19 and TRBJ2-3, the complete variable domain is DGGITQSPKYLFRKEGQNVTLSCEQNLNHDAMYWYRQDPGQGLRLIYYSQIVNDFQKGDIAEGYSVSREKKESFPLTVTSAQKNPTAFYLCASSIRDHIDRTDTQYFGPGTRLTVL.

This clonotype was recorded many times. The rearrangement joins TRBV4-1 to TRBJ2-2; 9 nucleotides align to TRBD1. The CDR3 sequence is 15 residues long. Germline loops: CDR1 MGHRA, CDR2 YSYEKL. The V segment lost 4 bases and the J segment 3 bases; nucleotides outside the gene matches: 3. The CDR3 nucleotides are TGCGCCAGCAGCCTTGGGACAGGGTACACCGGGGAGCTGTTTTTT. It yields the protein CASSLGTGYTGELFF.

Many counts were recorded for this clonotype. The chain has TRBV5-1 and TRBJ2-5; D is perhaps TRBD2 (7 bases). Trimming removed 2 bases at V and 3 bases at J, with 14 bases between. The CDR3 has 15 amino acids. The V gene's germline CDR1 is SGHRS and CDR2 YFSETQ. The CDR3 nucleotides read TGCGCCAGCAGCTTCAACGGGGGGCGGGAAGAGACCCAGTACTTC. Its protein product is CASSFNGGREETQYF.

The chain couples TRBV27 to TRBJ2-5, with 7 bases lining up with TRBD2. CDR1 and CDR2 from the germline V gene are MNHEY and SMNVEV (reference sequence). V trimming: 4 bases; J trimming: 7 bases; junction bases outside the gene matches: 15. The CDR3 covers 16 residues. The CDR3 region is CASSWVAGTSRGTQYF. DNA for the CDR3: TGTGCCAGCAGTTGGGTAGCGGGTACCTCCCGTGGGACCCAGTACTTC.

The chain combines TRBV5-5 with TRBJ1-2; D unclear. From germline, CDR1 is SGHKS and CDR2 YYEKEE (reference sequence). The CDR3 length is 13 residues. V lost 2 bases to trimming and J lost 4 bases, with 9 bases between them. CDR3 coding DNA: TGTGCCAGCAGCTTCGGGCAGGTCTATGGCTACACCTTC. It is translated as CASSFGQVYGYTF.

This clonotype was detected ten times or more. V and J are TRBV2 and TRBJ2-3; D is tentatively TRBD1 or TRBD2 (7 bases each). Germline CDR1 and CDR2: SNHLY and FYNNEI. The V and J ends lost 7 bases and 3 bases respectively, with 17 bases between them. The CDR3 contains 15 residues. The CDR3 bases are TGTGCCAGCACGCAGCAGGGGGGGACGACAGATACGCAGTATTTT. Protein product: CASTQQGGTTDTQYF.

This clonotype was seen repeatedly, ten times or more. The gene calls are TRBV5-4 and TRBJ2-7; tentative D call: TRBD2 (6 bases). Germline assignment: CDR1 SGHNT and CDR2 YYREEE (reference sequence). Trimming removed 10 bases at V and 6 bases at J, with 17 bases between. The CDR3 has 12 amino acids. CDR3 sequence (DNA): TGTGCCGACGCGGGGCCGGTGCGCGAGCAGTACGTC. It encodes CADAGPVREQYV.

This clonotype rates as medium-sized. The V and J genes are TRBV12-3 or TRBV12-4 and TRBJ2-2, with TRBD1 identical over 9 bases. The CDR3 is 13 residues long. V lost 9 bases and J lost 6; bases outside the gene matches: 5. DNA for the CDR3: TGTGCCAGTAGAGGACAGGGGTCCGGGGAGCTGTTTTTT. Protein sequence: CASRGQGSGELFF.

This clonotype was detected a few times. V gene TRBV14 combines with J gene TRBJ2-7, with a tentative D call TRBD1 (7 bases). This CDR3 spans 14 amino acids. V lost 1 base, J lost 3 bases, and 10 bases lay in between. CDR1 and CDR2 from the germline V gene are SGHDN and FVKESK. The CDR3 is CASSQGQGLYEQYV. In nucleotides, the CDR3 is TGTGCCAGCAGCCAAGGACAGGGACTCTACGAGCAGTACGTC.

This clonotype was counted at least ten times. The chain has TRBV29-1 and TRBJ1-3; D may be TRBD1 (5 bases). V gave up 3 bases and J gave up 2 bases, with 8 bases separating them. Germline CDR1 SQVTM, CDR2 ANQGSEA. This CDR3 comprises 13 residues. CDR3: CSVDLGAGNTIYF. CDR3 DNA: TGCAGCGTTGATTTGGGGGCTGGAAACACCATATATTTT.

This clonotype was counted a few times. The rearrangement joins TRBV20-1 to TRBJ2-1, with 9 bases identical to TRBD2. With 0 bases clipped from V and 1 base from J, the junction kept 13 bases outside the gene matches. The germline V gene has CDR1 DFQATT and CDR2 SNEGSKA (reference sequence). CDR3 length equals 19 residues. Here the CDR3 reads CSARDLRAGGISSYNEQFF. The CDR3 DNA reads as TGCAGTGCTAGAGATCTTCGAGCGGGGGGAATAAGTTCCTACAATGAGCAGTTCTTC.

This clonotype occurred many times. The chain carries TRBV6-1 and TRBJ1-6, with 10 positions matching TRBD1. The germline V gene encodes CDR1 MNHNS and CDR2 SASEGT. The CDR3 length is 15 residues. The junction had 7 bases not matched to a gene; V was cut back by 6 bases and J by 8 bases. For the CDR3, the DNA is TGTGCCAGCAGGAGAGACAGGGGGCATTATTCACCCCTCCACTTT. Translating it yields CASRRDRGHYSPLHF.

The V call is TRBV6-5, the J call TRBJ2-2; 9 positions match TRBD2. CDR1 and CDR2 (germline): MNHEY, SVGAGI. The CDR3 has 19 amino acids. After removal of 2 bases from V and 6 bases from J, the junction contained 16 bases not matched to a gene. The CDR3 region is CASSYNPPFSGGGSGELFF. CDR3 DNA: TGTGCCAGCAGTTACAACCCACCCTTTAGCGGGGGTGGGTCCGGGGAGCTGTTTTTT.

This clonotype has just a few counts. The chain combines TRBV18 with TRBJ1-1; D is ambiguous. This CDR3 region has 15 residues. Germline V CDR1 and CDR2: KGHSH, LQKENI. V lost 2 bases, J lost 1 base, and 11 bases lay in between. The CDR3 loop is CASSPTGVENTEAFF. As DNA, the CDR3 is TGTGCCAGCTCACCAACCGGGGTCGAGAACACTGAAGCTTTCTTT.

The chain joins TRBV6-6 to TRBJ2-2; 8 bases map to TRBD2. Germline V gene sequence: CDR1 MNHNY, CDR2 SVGAGI (reference sequence). The CDR3 length is 15 residues. V gave up 8 bases and J gave up 6 bases; unmatched junction bases: 11. CDR3 coding DNA: TGTGCCAGCGATCCGGGAGGGGAGAGAGCCGGGGAGCTGTTTTTT. Translation: CASDPGGERAGELFF.

This clonotype was detected ten times or more. The V and J genes are TRBV12-3 or TRBV12-4 and TRBJ2-2; perhaps TRBD1 as D (5 bases). Trimming removed 7 bases from V and 7 bases from J, with 16 bases in between. This CDR3 has 14 amino acids. In DNA form, the CDR3 reads TGTGCCAGCACCCCCGGGCAGGGCAGCGGGGAGCTGTTTTTT. Translating gives CASTPGQGSGELFF.